This passage covers 9 T cell receptor beta chains from one sample sequenced in a study of blood T cell repertoires in COVID-19. This table comes from immunoSEQ multiplex PCR, and its TCRdb copy is limited to in-frame clones, with some not included. The table lists 310,000 or so clones, approximately 83% of them singletons, with around 2.1% in the top ten. Sequencing used peripheral blood. The receptor source for this set is a woman younger than 45 who had recovered from COVID-19.

This clone appeared a few times. V usage is TRBV5-4 and J usage is TRBJ1-4; no clear D. Trimming removed 0 bases at V and 6 bases at J, with 9 bases between. CDR3 length equals 14 residues. Germline values: CDR1 SGHNT, CDR2 YYREEE (reference sequence). CDR3 sequence reads: CASSLGGRDEKLFF. The CDR3 DNA reads TGTGCCAGCAGCTTGGGTGGGAGGGATGAAAAACTGTTTTTT.

V and J are TRBV29-1 and TRBJ2-5, with D tentatively TRBD2 (5 bases). The germline CDR1 and CDR2 sequences are SQVTM and ANQGSEA. This CDR3 contains 14 residues. Trimming stripped 4 bases from V and 5 bases from J, with 17 bases between. The CDR3 DNA is TGCAGCGTTGGAGGACTTCTTCTTGGGGAGACCCAGTACTTC. Translated, it gives CSVGGLLLGETQYF.

The CDR3 DNA sequence: TGTGCCAGTACCGATACAGGGGCACGGCAGCCCCAGCATTTT. Translating it yields CASTDTGARQPQHF. The chain carries TRBV19 and TRBJ1-5; 7 bases are a match to TRBD1. Germline assignment: CDR1 LNHDA and CDR2 SQIVND (reference sequence). J lost 7 bases, V lost 7 bases, and 10 bases had no gene match. The CDR3 extends over 14 amino acids.

In the case of this clone: Distinct nucleotide sequences in the sample also encode this CDR3. The chain carries TRBV19 and TRBJ2-3; D remains unclear. V was cut by 1 base and J by 6 bases, with 5 bases left in between. This CDR3 has 12 residues. CDR1 and CDR2 (germline): LNHDA, SQIVND (reference sequence). The CDR3 here is CASSIGPDTQYF. CDR3 DNA: TGTGCCAGTAGTATAGGTCCGGATACGCAGTATTTT. Combining the CDR3 with reference TRBV19 and TRBJ2-3 gives the whole variable domain DGGITQSPKYLFRKEGQNVTLSCEQNLNHDAMYWYRQDPGQGLRLIYYSQIVNDFQKGDIAEGYSVSREKKESFPLTVTSAQKNPTAFYLCASSIGPDTQYFGPGTRLTVL.

The V gene is TRBV6-1, the J gene TRBJ1-5, with TRBD1 as a possible D gene (5 bases). In germline, CDR1 is MNHNS, CDR2 SASEGT. The CDR3 spans 14 residues. With 1 base removed from V and 3 bases from J, the gap between germline ends came to 7 bases. As DNA, the CDR3 is TGTGCCAGCAGTGAAGGACAGTTCAATCAGCCCCAGCATTTT. Encoded protein: CASSEGQFNQPQHF.

The chain combines TRBV30 with TRBJ2-4; 9 bases align to TRBD2. CDR1 is GTSNPN and CDR2 is SVGIG in the germline V gene (reference sequence). The V gene end was trimmed by 2 bases and the J gene end by 11 bases; junction bases not matched to a gene: 7. The CDR3 has 13 amino acids. CDR3 region: CAWSTTGTSFQYF. CDR3 nucleotides: TGTGCCTGGAGTACGACCGGGACTAGCTTTCAGTACTTC.

This chain uses TRBV28 with TRBJ1-2; 9 bases are a match to TRBD1. This CDR3 contains 14 residues. The V and J ends lost 6 bases and 2 bases, in that order; junction bases with no gene match: 4. Germline loops: CDR1 MDHEN, CDR2 SYDVKM. The DNA for the CDR3 is TGTGCCAGCAGGCGGACAGGGGCGAACTATGGCTACACCTTC. It translates to CASRRTGANYGYTF.

The chain uses TRBV5-8 and TRBJ1-1; D is unclear. Trimming stripped 0 bases from V and 5 bases from J, with 8 bases between. This CDR3 is built from 13 residues. The germline V gene has CDR1 SGHTS and CDR2 YDEGEE. The CDR3 loop reads CASSLASGTEAFF. The CDR3 DNA is TGTGCCAGCAGCTTGGCCTCGGGGACTGAAGCTTTCTTT.

The rearrangement uses TRBV5-1 and TRBJ2-1; D perhaps matches TRBD1 (5 bases). In germline, CDR1 is SGHRS, CDR2 YFSETQ. Trimming shortened V by 5 bases and J by 2 bases, and 5 bases separated the two germline ends. This CDR3 region has 12 residues. CDR3 residues: CASRTAYNEQFF. CDR3 bases: TGCGCCAGCAGGACAGCCTACAATGAGCAGTTCTTC.